The following is a T cell receptor beta chain sequence with its context. Sequencing was performed with immunoSEQ multiplex PCR; in TCRdb, only in-frame clones are kept and a portion is missing. The data show 76,000 or so clones, roughly nine tenths seen once. These data are taken from a study of technical replicates of blood from several donors. Germline V gene lookup returns CDR1 MDHEN and CDR2 SYDVKM. Trimming shortened V by 1 base and J by 6 bases, and 9 bases separated the two germline ends. The CDR3 is made up of 13 amino acids. This sequence was found in a human donor in good health. Input material: T cells isolated from PBMCs. The chain has TRBV28 and TRBJ1-2; a possible D gene is TRBD1 (6 bases). The CDR3 nucleotides read TGTGCCAGCAGTTTATTAGGGGGAGATGGCTACACCTTC. It codes for CASSLLGGDGYTF.